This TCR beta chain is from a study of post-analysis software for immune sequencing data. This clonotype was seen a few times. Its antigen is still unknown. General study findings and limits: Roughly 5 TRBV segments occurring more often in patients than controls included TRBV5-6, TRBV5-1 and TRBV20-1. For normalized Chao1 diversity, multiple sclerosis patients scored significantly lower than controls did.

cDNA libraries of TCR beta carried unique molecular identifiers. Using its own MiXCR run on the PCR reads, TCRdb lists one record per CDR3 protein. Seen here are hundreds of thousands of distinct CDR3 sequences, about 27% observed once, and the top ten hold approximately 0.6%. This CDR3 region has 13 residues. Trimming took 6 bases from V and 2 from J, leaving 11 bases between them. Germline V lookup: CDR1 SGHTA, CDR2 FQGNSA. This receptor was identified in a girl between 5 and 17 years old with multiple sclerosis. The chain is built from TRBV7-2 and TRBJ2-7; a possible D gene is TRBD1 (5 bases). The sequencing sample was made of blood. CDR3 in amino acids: CASRGLNPYEQYF. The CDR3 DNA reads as TGTGCCAGCAGGGGGCTAAACCCCTACGAGCAGTACTTC. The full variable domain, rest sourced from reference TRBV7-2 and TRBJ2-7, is GAGVSQSPSNKVTEKGKDVELRCDPISGHTALYWYRQSLGQGLEFLIYFQGNSAPDKSGLPSDRFSAERTGGSVSTLTIQRTQQEDSAVYLCASRGLNPYEQYFGPGTRLTVT.